This T cell receptor beta chain was found in a study of T cell clones after liver transplantation. This clone was picked up a small number of times. Assay used: immunoSEQ multiplex PCR; TCRdb lists only in-frame clones, some missing. Among tens of thousands of clones listed, roughly 71% were seen once. This receptor was identified in a human patient who received a liver transplant. Some T cells may arise from the graft donor. The sample was CD4+ T cells from blood, taken at the 22-month timepoint.

CDR3 DNA: TGTGCCAGCAGCTTGGACAGGCCGGGCACTGAAGCTTTCTTT. It codes for CASSLDRPGTEAFF. This chain uses TRBV5-4 with TRBJ1-1; D perhaps matches TRBD1 (5 bases). The V end was cut by 0 bases, the J end by 4 bases, with 10 bases between. Germline V gene sequence: CDR1 SGHNT, CDR2 YYREEE (reference sequence). The CDR3 covers 14 residues.